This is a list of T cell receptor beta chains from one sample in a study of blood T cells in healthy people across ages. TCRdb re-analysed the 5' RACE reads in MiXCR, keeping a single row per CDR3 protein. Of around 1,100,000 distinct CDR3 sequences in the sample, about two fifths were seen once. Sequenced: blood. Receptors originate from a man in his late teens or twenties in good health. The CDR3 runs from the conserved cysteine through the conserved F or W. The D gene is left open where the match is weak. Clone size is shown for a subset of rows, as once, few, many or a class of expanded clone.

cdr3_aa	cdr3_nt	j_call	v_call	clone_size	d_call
CAWSGDRGHIQYF	TGTGCCTGGAGCGGGGACAGGGGGCACATTCAGTACTTC	TRBJ2-4	TRBV30	-	TRBD1
CASSENRESDEAFF	TGTGCCAGCTCAGAAAACAGGGAGAGTGATGAAGCTTTCTTT	TRBJ1-1	TRBV18	-	-
CASSLETESQPQHF	TGTGCCAGCAGCTTAGAGACCGAATCCCAGCCCCAGCATTTT	TRBJ1-5	TRBV7-6	-	-
CSARDPLYSSGSYNEQFF	TGCAGTGCTAGAGACCCGCTTTACTCTTCTGGGTCCTACAATGAGCAGTTCTTC	TRBJ2-1	TRBV20-1	few	-
CASSTQGANNEKLFF	TGTGCCAGCAGCACGCAGGGGGCGAACAATGAAAAACTGTTTTTT	TRBJ1-4	TRBV9	few	TRBD1
CSASQGGKQYF	TGCAGTGCGTCTCAAGGGGGAAAGCAGTACTTC	TRBJ2-7	TRBV20-1	few	-
CASSLGLAEVSSYEQYF	TGTGCCAGCAGCTTAGGTCTAGCGGAGGTTAGCTCCTACGAGCAGTACTTC	TRBJ2-7	TRBV7-8	few	TRBD2
CASSQRGENEQFF	TGCGCCAGCAGCCAGCGGGGCGAGAATGAGCAGTTCTTC	TRBJ2-1	TRBV5-1	-	TRBD2
CRATAGIREQYF	TGCAGGGCCACCGCAGGGATCCGCGAGCAGTACTTC	TRBJ2-7	TRBV20-1	-	-
CASSLGPTGSTDTQYF	TGTGCCAGCAGCTTAGGACCCACAGGCTCCACAGATACGCAGTATTTT	TRBJ2-3	TRBV7-2	-	-
CASSPLGGVNTEAFF	TGCGCCAGCAGCCCCCTCGGAGGGGTTAACACTGAAGCTTTCTTT	TRBJ1-1	TRBV4-3	-	-
CASSVVTADTQYF	TGTGCCAGCAGCGTAGTCACAGCAGATACGCAGTATTTT	TRBJ2-3	TRBV9	few	-
CASSLVARGRNEKLFF	TGTGCCAGCAGTTTAGTGGCCAGGGGCCGCAATGAAAAACTGTTTTTT	TRBJ1-4	TRBV12-3/TRBV12-4	-	-
CSVGEGAGQFF	TGCAGCGTCGGGGAGGGGGCCGGGCAGTTCTTC	TRBJ2-1	TRBV29-1	-	-
CASSHSTGDTDTQYF	TGCGCCAGCAGCCACTCGACAGGGGACACAGATACGCAGTATTTT	TRBJ2-3	TRBV4-3	many	TRBD1
CASSPWEGAYNEQFF	TGCGCCAGCAGCCCCTGGGAGGGGGCATACAATGAGCAGTTCTTC	TRBJ2-1	TRBV4-1	few	-
CASSHPTGANVLTF	TGCGCCAGCAGCCACCCCACCGGGGCCAACGTCCTGACTTTC	TRBJ2-6	TRBV4-1	-	-
CSATGRISTDTQYF	TGCAGTGCAACAGGGAGGATAAGCACAGATACGCAGTATTTT	TRBJ2-3	TRBV20-1	few	-
CASSLDTGSRYGYTF	TGTGCCAGCAGCTTAGACACAGGGAGTAGGTATGGCTACACCTTC	TRBJ1-2	TRBV7-2	-	-
CSARDAGEAFF	TGCAGTGCCCGTGATGCAGGTGAAGCTTTCTTT	TRBJ1-1	TRBV20-1	few	-
CASTQGASGQGDGYTF	TGTGCCAGCACCCAGGGGGCCTCGGGACAGGGAGATGGCTACACCTTC	TRBJ1-2	TRBV6-6	few	TRBD1
CSASNRPLGYTF	TGCAGTGCTAGCAACAGGCCTCTTGGCTACACCTTC	TRBJ1-2	TRBV20-1	-	-
CSVDEDVLTNYGYTF	TGCAGCGTTGATGAGGACGTCCTTACTAACTATGGCTACACCTTC	TRBJ1-2	TRBV29-1	few	-